These T cell receptor beta chains were read from a single sample in a study of T cells in Graves' hyperthyroidism and ophthalmopathy. MiXCR, run by TCRdb on the multiplex PCR reads, gives a single entry per CDR3 protein. The sample contains around 620,000 distinct CDR3 sequences, around 16% of which appear only once. Sequenced input: blood. Receptors were obtained from a woman aged 30 to 39 with Graves' hyperthyroidism. The CDR3 runs from the conserved cysteine through the conserved F or W. A D gene is named only where the DNA matches it firmly. The size of a clone is reported for some rows only, either as once, few or many, or as a class for expanded clones.

abundance: -; v_gene: TRBV7-9; d_gene: -; j_gene: TRBJ2-1; CDR3aa: CASSLTNGEQFF; CDR3nt: TGTGCCAGCAGCCTGACGAACGGTGAGCAGTTCTTC
abundance: many; v_gene: TRBV11-2; d_gene: -; j_gene: TRBJ1-5; CDR3aa: CASSLDGRGNQPQHF; CDR3nt: TGTGCCAGCAGCTTAGACGGAAGAGGCAATCAGCCCCAGCATTTT
abundance: many; v_gene: TRBV20-1; d_gene: -; j_gene: TRBJ2-5; CDR3aa: CSARSRPETQYF; CDR3nt: TGCAGTGCTAGAAGTAGGCCAGAGACCCAGTACTTC
abundance: many; v_gene: TRBV28; d_gene: -; j_gene: TRBJ2-7; CDR3aa: CASSLQTNSEQYF; CDR3nt: TGTGCCAGCAGTTTACAAACGAACTCCGAGCAGTACTTC
abundance: many; v_gene: TRBV24-1; d_gene: TRBD2; j_gene: TRBJ2-7; CDR3aa: CATSDLHHGGTSGSYEQYF; CDR3nt: TGTGCCACCAGTGACTTGCACCATGGGGGGACTAGCGGATCCTACGAGCAGTACTTC
abundance: -; v_gene: TRBV3-1; d_gene: -; j_gene: TRBJ2-1; CDR3aa: CASSQDVWGGGPYNEQFF; CDR3nt: TGTGCCAGCAGCCAAGACGTTTGGGGAGGGGGCCCCTACAATGAGCAGTTCTTC
abundance: few; v_gene: TRBV20-1; d_gene: TRBD1; j_gene: TRBJ2-5; CDR3aa: CSAKRPGGGRETQYF; CDR3nt: TGCAGTGCTAAACGGCCAGGGGGCGGAAGGGAGACCCAGTACTTC
abundance: few; v_gene: TRBV4-2; d_gene: -; j_gene: TRBJ2-1; CDR3aa: CASSVAYEQFF; CDR3nt: TGTGCCAGCAGTGTAGCGTATGAGCAGTTCTTC
abundance: few; v_gene: TRBV7-6; d_gene: -; j_gene: TRBJ2-5; CDR3aa: CASIPGERETQYF; CDR3nt: TGTGCCAGCATCCCCGGAGAGCGCGAGACCCAGTACTTC
abundance: -; v_gene: TRBV7-9; d_gene: TRBD2; j_gene: TRBJ2-7; CDR3aa: CASSLLAGGANEQYF; CDR3nt: TGTGCCAGCAGTCTGCTAGCGGGAGGGGCCAATGAGCAGTACTTC
abundance: -; v_gene: TRBV28; d_gene: TRBD1; j_gene: TRBJ1-1; CDR3aa: CASSRDRNMNTEAFF; CDR3nt: TGTGCCAGCAGTCGGGACAGGAATATGAACACTGAAGCTTTCTTT
abundance: few; v_gene: TRBV18; d_gene: -; j_gene: TRBJ2-5; CDR3aa: CASSPRQGRNQETQYF; CDR3nt: TGTGCCAGCTCACCAAGGCAGGGCAGGAACCAAGAGACCCAGTACTTC
abundance: -; v_gene: TRBV5-5; d_gene: -; j_gene: TRBJ2-2; CDR3aa: CASSIYDTGELFF; CDR3nt: TGTGCCAGCAGCATCTATGACACCGGGGAGCTGTTTTTT
abundance: many; v_gene: TRBV10-2; d_gene: -; j_gene: TRBJ2-7; CDR3aa: CASRVKADEQYF; CDR3nt: TGCGCCAGTAGGGTCAAGGCAGACGAGCAGTACTTC
abundance: -; v_gene: TRBV28; d_gene: TRBD1; j_gene: TRBJ2-2; CDR3aa: CASTTPGQGSGELFF; CDR3nt: TGTGCCAGCACCACGCCGGGACAGGGATCCGGGGAGCTGTTTTTT
abundance: -; v_gene: TRBV7-3; d_gene: TRBD1; j_gene: TRBJ2-3; CDR3aa: CASSPGTGYSTDTQYF; CDR3nt: TGTGCCAGCAGCCCCGGGACAGGCTACAGCACAGATACGCAGTATTTT
abundance: few; v_gene: TRBV2; d_gene: TRBD2; j_gene: TRBJ2-1; CDR3aa: CASSEIAGSSEQFF; CDR3nt: TGTGCCAGCAGTGAAATAGCGGGATCCAGTGAGCAGTTCTTC
abundance: -; v_gene: TRBV2; d_gene: -; j_gene: TRBJ1-6; CDR3aa: CASSETDNSPLHF; CDR3nt: TGTGCCAGCAGTGAGACGGACAATTCACCCCTCCACTTT
abundance: -; v_gene: TRBV7-9; d_gene: -; j_gene: TRBJ1-2; CDR3aa: CASSWAEDYGYTF; CDR3nt: TGTGCCAGCAGCTGGGCAGAGGACTATGGCTACACCTTC
abundance: -; v_gene: TRBV6-1; d_gene: -; j_gene: TRBJ1-5; CDR3aa: CASRLGQYQPQHF; CDR3nt: TGTGCCAGCAGATTAGGACAGTATCAGCCCCAGCATTTT
abundance: -; v_gene: TRBV5-8; d_gene: -; j_gene: TRBJ2-5; CDR3aa: CASNLTDGETQYF; CDR3nt: TGTGCCAGCAATTTAACCGACGGGGAGACCCAGTACTTC
abundance: -; v_gene: TRBV3-1; d_gene: -; j_gene: TRBJ1-4; CDR3aa: CASSQGYAIEKLFF; CDR3nt: TGTGCCAGCAGCCAGGGGTACGCAATTGAAAAACTGTTTTTT
abundance: -; v_gene: TRBV19; d_gene: TRBD1; j_gene: TRBJ1-1; CDR3aa: CASSPGTGRLNTEAFF; CDR3nt: TGTGCCAGTAGTCCGGGGACAGGGAGATTGAACACTGAAGCTTTCTTT
abundance: many; v_gene: TRBV7-2; d_gene: -; j_gene: TRBJ2-3; CDR3aa: CASSLGGGTSQYF; CDR3nt: TGTGCCAGCAGCTTAGGTGGAGGGACTTCACAGTATTTT
abundance: many; v_gene: TRBV27; d_gene: TRBD1; j_gene: TRBJ2-2; CDR3aa: CASSPGQGAGELFF; CDR3nt: TGTGCCAGCAGTCCCGGACAGGGGGCCGGGGAGCTGTTTTTT
abundance: -; v_gene: TRBV12-3/TRBV12-4; d_gene: TRBD2; j_gene: TRBJ2-1; CDR3aa: CASGRRTGTSGRNEQFF; CDR3nt: TGTGCCAGCGGCCGACGAACCGGGACTAGCGGGAGGAATGAGCAGTTCTTC
abundance: many; v_gene: TRBV7-2; d_gene: TRBD2; j_gene: TRBJ2-6; CDR3aa: CASSTSGTPRSGANVLTF; CDR3nt: TGTGCCAGCAGCACTAGCGGGACCCCACGCTCTGGGGCCAACGTCCTGACTTTC
abundance: -; v_gene: TRBV27; d_gene: -; j_gene: TRBJ2-1; CDR3aa: CASSSPLSGVYNEQFF; CDR3nt: TGTGCCAGCAGTTCCCCCCTCAGCGGAGTCTACAATGAGCAGTTCTTC
abundance: many; v_gene: TRBV6-1; d_gene: TRBD1; j_gene: TRBJ1-2; CDR3aa: CASSWDRKNYGYTF; CDR3nt: TGTGCCAGCAGTTGGGACAGAAAAAACTATGGCTACACCTTC
abundance: many; v_gene: TRBV7-3; d_gene: -; j_gene: TRBJ2-7; CDR3aa: CASSLSGADEQYF; CDR3nt: TGTGCCAGCAGCTTATCTGGGGCCGACGAGCAGTACTTC
abundance: many; v_gene: TRBV29-1; d_gene: TRBD2; j_gene: TRBJ2-1; CDR3aa: CSVEGTTGDEQFF; CDR3nt: TGCAGCGTTGAGGGGACTACTGGCGATGAGCAGTTCTTC
abundance: -; v_gene: TRBV11-2; d_gene: -; j_gene: TRBJ2-1; CDR3aa: CASILQPGTRPFF; CDR3nt: TGTGCCAGCATCCTTCAACCCGGGACAAGGCCGTTCTTC
abundance: -; v_gene: TRBV5-4; d_gene: TRBD2; j_gene: TRBJ2-2; CDR3aa: CASSGGGLAGITGELFF; CDR3nt: TGTGCCAGCAGCGGAGGGGGACTAGCGGGAATCACCGGGGAGCTGTTTTTT
abundance: -; v_gene: TRBV12-3/TRBV12-4; d_gene: TRBD1; j_gene: TRBJ1-1; CDR3aa: CASSRHRGWSTEAFF; CDR3nt: TGTGCCAGCAGTCGACACAGGGGATGGAGCACTGAAGCTTTCTTT
abundance: few; v_gene: TRBV13; d_gene: -; j_gene: TRBJ2-1; CDR3aa: CASSQTSYEQFF; CDR3nt: TGTGCCAGCAGCCAGACTAGTTATGAGCAGTTCTTC
abundance: few; v_gene: TRBV2; d_gene: -; j_gene: TRBJ2-6; CDR3aa: CASSELINVLTF; CDR3nt: TGTGCCAGCAGTGAACTAATCAACGTCCTGACTTTC
abundance: few; v_gene: TRBV11-3; d_gene: -; j_gene: TRBJ2-3; CDR3aa: CASELTPGSTDTQYF; CDR3nt: TGTGCCAGCGAACTAACTCCCGGTAGCACAGATACGCAGTATTTT
abundance: many; v_gene: TRBV7-2; d_gene: -; j_gene: TRBJ1-2; CDR3aa: CASSNNANYGYTF; CDR3nt: TGTGCCAGCAGCAACAATGCCAACTATGGCTACACCTTC
abundance: -; v_gene: TRBV7-9; d_gene: TRBD1; j_gene: TRBJ2-2; CDR3aa: CASSYRGNTGELFF; CDR3nt: TGTGCCAGCAGCTACAGGGGTAACACCGGGGAGCTGTTTTTT
abundance: -; v_gene: TRBV11-2; d_gene: -; j_gene: TRBJ1-6; CDR3aa: CASSLAGGQRGSPLHF; CDR3nt: TGTGCCAGCAGCTTAGCGGGAGGGCAGCGGGGATCACCCCTCCACTTT
abundance: many; v_gene: TRBV20-1; d_gene: TRBD2; j_gene: TRBJ2-1; CDR3aa: CSASSPGLAVNEQFF; CDR3nt: TGCAGTGCTAGCTCGCCGGGACTAGCAGTCAATGAGCAGTTCTTC
abundance: many; v_gene: TRBV27; d_gene: -; j_gene: TRBJ2-7; CDR3aa: CASRASPTLYEQYF; CDR3nt: TGTGCCAGCAGGGCCTCGCCGACACTCTACGAGCAGTACTTC
abundance: few; v_gene: TRBV20-1; d_gene: TRBD1; j_gene: TRBJ2-2; CDR3aa: CSAPGQGNTGELFF; CDR3nt: TGCAGTGCCCCGGGACAGGGAAACACCGGGGAGCTGTTTTTT
abundance: -; v_gene: TRBV12-3/TRBV12-4; d_gene: -; j_gene: TRBJ2-2; CDR3aa: CASSTDSTGELFF; CDR3nt: TGTGCCAGCAGTACGGACAGCACCGGGGAGCTGTTTTTT
abundance: few; v_gene: TRBV7-9; d_gene: -; j_gene: TRBJ2-5; CDR3aa: CASRRAFQETQYF; CDR3nt: TGTGCCAGCCGCCGCGCGTTTCAAGAGACCCAGTACTTC
abundance: many; v_gene: TRBV10-3; d_gene: -; j_gene: TRBJ1-5; CDR3aa: CAAARGSSNQPQHF; CDR3nt: TGTGCCGCCGCCCGCGGCTCTAGCAATCAGCCCCAGCATTTT
abundance: -; v_gene: TRBV5-6; d_gene: -; j_gene: TRBJ2-7; CDR3aa: CASSLTPQKQYF; CDR3nt: TGTGCCAGCAGCTTGACTCCCCAGAAGCAGTACTTC
abundance: once; v_gene: TRBV10-3; d_gene: -; j_gene: TRBJ1-6; CDR3aa: CAIRSRDTNNSPLHF; CDR3nt: TGTGCCATCAGATCCCGGGACACCAATAATTCACCCCTCCACTTT
abundance: many; v_gene: TRBV12-3/TRBV12-4; d_gene: -; j_gene: TRBJ2-7; CDR3aa: CASSFLGEQYF; CDR3nt: TGTGCCAGCAGTTTCTTGGGCGAGCAGTACTTC
abundance: -; v_gene: TRBV27; d_gene: TRBD2; j_gene: TRBJ2-2; CDR3aa: CASSLAGGGRTGELFF; CDR3nt: TGTGCCAGCAGTTTAGCGGGGGGCGGGCGGACCGGGGAGCTGTTTTTT
abundance: many; v_gene: TRBV12-3/TRBV12-4; d_gene: -; j_gene: TRBJ1-2; CDR3aa: CASSQTNYGYTF; CDR3nt: TGTGCCAGCAGTCAGACTAACTATGGCTACACCTTC
abundance: many; v_gene: TRBV2; d_gene: TRBD1; j_gene: TRBJ1-5; CDR3aa: CASSGQGAEQPQHF; CDR3nt: TGTGCCAGCAGTGGGCAGGGGGCGGAACAGCCCCAGCATTTT